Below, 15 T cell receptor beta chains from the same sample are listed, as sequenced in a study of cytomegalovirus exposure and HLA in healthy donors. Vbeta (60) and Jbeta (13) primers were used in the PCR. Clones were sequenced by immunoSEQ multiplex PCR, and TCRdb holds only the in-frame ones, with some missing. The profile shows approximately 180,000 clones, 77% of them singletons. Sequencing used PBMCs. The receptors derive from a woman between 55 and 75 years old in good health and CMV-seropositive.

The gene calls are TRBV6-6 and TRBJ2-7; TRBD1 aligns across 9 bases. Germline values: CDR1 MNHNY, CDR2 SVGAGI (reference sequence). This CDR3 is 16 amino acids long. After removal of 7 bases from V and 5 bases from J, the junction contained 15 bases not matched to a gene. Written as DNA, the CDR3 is TGTGCCAGCATTAAAAACCCGGGACAGGGTCACCACGAGCAGTACTTC. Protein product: CASIKNPGQGHHEQYF.

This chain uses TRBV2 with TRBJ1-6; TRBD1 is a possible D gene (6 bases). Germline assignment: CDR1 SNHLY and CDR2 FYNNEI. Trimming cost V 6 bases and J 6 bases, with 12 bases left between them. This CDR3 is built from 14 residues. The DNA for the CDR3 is TGTGCCAGCAGGGGGGCGGGCGGTAATTCACCCCTCCACTTT. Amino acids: CASRGAGGNSPLHF. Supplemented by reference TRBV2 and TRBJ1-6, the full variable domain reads EPEVTQTPSHQVTQMGQEVILRCVPISNHLYFYWYRQILGQKVEFLVSFYNNEISEKSEIFDDQFSVERPDGSNFTLKIRSTKLEDSAMYFCASRGAGGNSPLHFGNGTRLTVT.

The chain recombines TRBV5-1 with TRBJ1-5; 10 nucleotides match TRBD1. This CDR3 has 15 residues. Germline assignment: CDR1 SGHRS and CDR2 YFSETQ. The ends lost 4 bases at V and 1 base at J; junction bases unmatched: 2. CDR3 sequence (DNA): TGCGCCAGCAGCCGGGGACAGGGGAGCAATCAGCCCCAGCATTTT. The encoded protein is CASSRGQGSNQPQHF.

The CDR3 coding sequence is TGTGCCAGCAGTCCAACACGACGGGACACCCAGCATTTT. The encoded protein is CASSPTRRDTQHF. This rearrangement joins TRBV27 to TRBJ1-5; D is perhaps TRBD1 (6 bases). This CDR3 region has 13 residues. V shed 5 bases and J shed 11 bases, with 16 bases lying between them. Germline V gene data show CDR1 as MNHEY and CDR2 as SMNVEV (reference sequence).

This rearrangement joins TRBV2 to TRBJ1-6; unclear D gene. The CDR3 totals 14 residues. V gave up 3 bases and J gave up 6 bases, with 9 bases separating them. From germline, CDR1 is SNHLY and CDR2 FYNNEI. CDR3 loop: CASSERNSNSPLHF. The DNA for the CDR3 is TGTGCCAGCAGTGAGAGGAATTCTAATTCACCCCTCCACTTT.

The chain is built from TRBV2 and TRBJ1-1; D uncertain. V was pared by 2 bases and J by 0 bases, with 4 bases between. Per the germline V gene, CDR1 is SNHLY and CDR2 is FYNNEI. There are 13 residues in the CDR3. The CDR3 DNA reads TGTGCCAGCAGTGAACGAGTGAACACTGAAGCTTTCTTT. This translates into CASSERVNTEAFF.

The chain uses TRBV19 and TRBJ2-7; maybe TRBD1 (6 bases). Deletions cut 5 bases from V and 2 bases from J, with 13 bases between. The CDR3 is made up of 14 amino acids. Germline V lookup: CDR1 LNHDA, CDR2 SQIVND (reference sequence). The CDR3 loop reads CASSYGQPAYEQYF. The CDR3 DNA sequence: TGTGCCAGTAGTTACGGACAGCCAGCCTACGAGCAGTACTTC.

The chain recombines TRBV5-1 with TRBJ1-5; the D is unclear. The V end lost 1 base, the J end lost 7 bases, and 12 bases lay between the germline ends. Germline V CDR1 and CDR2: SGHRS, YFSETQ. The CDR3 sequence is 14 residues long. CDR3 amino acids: CASSLTGGIQPQHF. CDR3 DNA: TGCGCCAGCAGCTTGACTGGAGGGATCCAGCCCCAGCATTTT.

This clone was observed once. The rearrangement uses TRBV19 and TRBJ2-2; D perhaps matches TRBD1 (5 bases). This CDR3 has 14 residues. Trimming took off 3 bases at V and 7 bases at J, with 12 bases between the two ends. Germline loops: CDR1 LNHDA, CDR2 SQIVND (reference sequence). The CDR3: CASSIPRAVGELFF. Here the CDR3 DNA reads TGTGCCAGTAGTATCCCCAGGGCCGTCGGGGAGCTGTTTTTT.

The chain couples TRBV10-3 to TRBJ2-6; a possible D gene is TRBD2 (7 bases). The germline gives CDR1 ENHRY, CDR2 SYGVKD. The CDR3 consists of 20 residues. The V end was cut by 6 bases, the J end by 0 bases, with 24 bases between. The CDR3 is CAIRKKGGSQRISGANVLTF. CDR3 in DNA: TGTGCCATCAGAAAAAAGGGGGGGTCGCAACGCATCTCTGGGGCCAACGTCCTGACTTTC.

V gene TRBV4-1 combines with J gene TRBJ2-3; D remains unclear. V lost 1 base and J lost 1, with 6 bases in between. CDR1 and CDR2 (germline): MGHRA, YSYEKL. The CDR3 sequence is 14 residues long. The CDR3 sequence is CASSQVRRTDTQYF. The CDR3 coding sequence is TGCGCCAGCAGCCAAGTGCGCCGCACAGATACGCAGTATTTT.

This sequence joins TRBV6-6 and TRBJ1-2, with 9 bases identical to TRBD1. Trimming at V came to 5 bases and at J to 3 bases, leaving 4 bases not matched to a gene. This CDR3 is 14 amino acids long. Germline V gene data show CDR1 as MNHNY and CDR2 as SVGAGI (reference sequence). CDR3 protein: CASSVQGAYYGYTF. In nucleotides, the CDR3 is TGTGCCAGCAGTGTACAGGGGGCTTACTATGGCTACACCTTC.

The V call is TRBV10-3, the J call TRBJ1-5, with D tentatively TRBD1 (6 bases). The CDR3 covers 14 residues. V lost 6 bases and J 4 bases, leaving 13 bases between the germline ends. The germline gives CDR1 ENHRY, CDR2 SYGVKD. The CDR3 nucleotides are TGTGCCATCAGGAAGACAGGCGGGAATCAGCCCCAGCATTTT. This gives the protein CAIRKTGGNQPQHF.

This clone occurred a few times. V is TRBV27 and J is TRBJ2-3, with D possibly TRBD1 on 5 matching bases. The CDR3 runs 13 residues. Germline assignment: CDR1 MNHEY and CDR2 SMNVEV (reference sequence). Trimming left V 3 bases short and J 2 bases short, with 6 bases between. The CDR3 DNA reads TGTGCCAGCAGTTTCAGGGACACAGATACGCAGTATTTT. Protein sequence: CASSFRDTDTQYF.

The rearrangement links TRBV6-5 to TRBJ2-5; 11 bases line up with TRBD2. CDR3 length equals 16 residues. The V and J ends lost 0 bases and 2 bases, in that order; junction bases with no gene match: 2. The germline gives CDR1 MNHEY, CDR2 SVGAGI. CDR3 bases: TGTGCCAGCAGTTACTCGGCTAGCGGGGGGCAAGAGACCCAGTACTTC. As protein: CASSYSASGGQETQYF.